These 32 T cell receptor beta chains originate from one sample sequenced in a study of beta chain features in type 1 diabetes. Every bit of the isolated RNA underwent reverse transcription, so sequencing read expressed TCRB transcripts. Some clones are missing from TCRdb's copy, which holds only in-frame ones; the method was immunoSEQ multiplex PCR. The sample lists over 700,000 clones, roughly 17% occurring once. The material sequenced was naive CD4+ T cells from blood. The receptors here all came from a woman under 30 in good health.

In its sample, this clone was seen a few times. This sequence joins TRBV7-9 and TRBJ2-3; D gene uncertain. This CDR3 region has 15 residues. Germline lookup yields CDR1 SEHNR and CDR2 FQNEAQ (reference sequence). Trimming shortened V by 1 base and J by 3 bases, and 11 bases separated the two germline ends. CDR3 residues: CASSLGGIRTDTQYF. CDR3 nucleotide sequence: TGTGCCAGCAGCTTAGGCGGAATACGGACAGATACGCAGTATTTT. The whole variable domain, filled in from reference TRBV7-9 and TRBJ2-3, reads DTGVSQNPRHKITKRGQNVTFRCDPISEHNRLYWYRQTLGQGPEFLTYFQNEAQLEKSRLLSDRFSAERPKGSFSTLEIQRTEQGDSAMYLCASSLGGIRTDTQYFGPGTRLTVL.

This clone was seen only a few times. The chain combines TRBV27 with TRBJ2-7, with no clear D. V lost 5 bases and J 2 bases, leaving 10 bases between the germline ends. Germline V gene lookup returns CDR1 MNHEY and CDR2 SMNVEV (reference sequence). The CDR3 length is 13 residues. This CDR3 reads CASSQAPTYEQYF. The CDR3 region has the DNA TGTGCCAGCAGTCAGGCCCCAACCTACGAGCAGTACTTC.

This clone was observed a few times. The chain employs TRBV11-2 and TRBJ2-1; D perhaps matches TRBD2 (5 bases). CDR3 length equals 16 residues. Germline CDR1 reads SGHAT; CDR2 reads FQNNGV. V dropped 3 bases and J dropped 3 bases, with 15 bases sitting between them. Here the CDR3 reads CASSFLLSGNYNEQFF. CDR3 coding DNA: TGTGCCAGCAGCTTTTTGTTGTCGGGAAACTACAATGAGCAGTTCTTC.

The chain combines TRBV6-5 with TRBJ2-7; either TRBD1 or TRBD2 may supply D (5 bases each). V was pared by 5 bases and J by 3 bases, with 11 bases between. The CDR3 runs 13 residues. The germline V gene has CDR1 MNHEY and CDR2 SVGAGI. The CDR3 DNA reads as TGTGCCAGCAGTCCTGAGGGGCTCTACGAGCAGTACTTC. It codes for CASSPEGLYEQYF.

The chain recombines TRBV10-3 with TRBJ1-1; D is ambiguous. CDR1 is ENHRY and CDR2 is SYGVKD in the germline V gene. Trimming stripped 5 bases from V and 1 base from J, with 11 bases between. The CDR3 extends over 14 amino acids. The CDR3 DNA reads as TGTGCCATCAGTCCCGGTATGTGGAACACTGAAGCTTTCTTT. Its protein is CAISPGMWNTEAFF.

As concerns this clone: The sample contains more than one DNA sequence encoding this CDR3. V is TRBV7-9 and J is TRBJ2-3; perhaps TRBD2 as D (5 bases). CDR3 length equals 13 residues. V was pared by 1 base and J by 4 bases, with 6 bases between. Germline V CDR1 and CDR2: SEHNR, FQNEAQ (reference sequence). In DNA, the CDR3 is TGTGCCAGCAGCTTAGTCGGGGCAGATACGCAGTATTTT. Amino acid sequence: CASSLVGADTQYF.

The V and J genes are TRBV7-2 and TRBJ1-2, with unresolved D. The CDR3 totals 17 residues. The V end was cut by 5 bases, the J end by 1 base, with 20 bases between. In germline, CDR1 is SGHTA, CDR2 FQGNSA. The CDR3 DNA sequence: TGTGCCAGCAGCCTTACCCCCTACAAGGGCGATAACTATGGCTACACCTTC. Its protein product is CASSLTPYKGDNYGYTF. The entire variable domain, with the rest obtained from reference TRBV7-2 and TRBJ1-2, is as follows: GAGVSQSPSNKVTEKGKDVELRCDPISGHTALYWYRQSLGQGLEFLIYFQGNSAPDKSGLPSDRFSAERTGGSVSTLTIQRTQQEDSAVYLCASSLTPYKGDNYGYTFGSGTRLTVV.

The V and J genes are TRBV2 and TRBJ2-2, with 11 bases identical to TRBD1. The CDR3 covers 18 residues. Trimming removed 2 bases from V and 2 bases from J; junction bases left unmatched: 7. Germline CDR1 reads SNHLY; CDR2 reads FYNNEI. CDR3 amino acids: CASSELGQGGGNTGELFF. The CDR3 DNA is TGTGCCAGCAGTGAATTGGGACAGGGGGGCGGAAACACCGGGGAGCTGTTTTTT.

This clone came up a few times. CDR3 sequence: CASSSTGFYEQYF. The CDR3 coding sequence is TGTGCCAGCAGCTCAACAGGGTTCTACGAGCAGTACTTC. V usage is TRBV7-9 and J usage is TRBJ2-7; D perhaps matches TRBD1 (6 bases). V was pared by 4 bases and J by 3 bases, with 10 bases between. The CDR3 loop spans 13 amino acids. Germline CDR1 and CDR2: SEHNR and FQNEAQ (reference sequence).

This clone occurred a few times. The chain combines TRBV18 with TRBJ2-1; TRBD2 aligns across 7 bases. CDR3 size: 16 residues. The junction had 11 bases not matched to a gene; V was cut back by 2 bases and J by 7 bases. CDR1 KGHSH and CDR2 LQKENI come from the germline V gene. The CDR3 nucleotides read TGTGCCAGCTCACCAGCCGGACTAGGTGTTGGTAATGAGCAGTTCTTC. This sequence encodes CASSPAGLGVGNEQFF.

The chain employs TRBV18 and TRBJ2-7; TRBD2 matches at 14 bases. CDR3 size: 15 residues. The germline gives CDR1 KGHSH, CDR2 LQKENI. Germline trimming cut 5 bases from V and 2 bases from J; bases unmatched to any gene: 2. The DNA of the CDR3 is TGTGCCAGCTCATCGGGACTAGCGGGGGCCTACGAGCAGTACTTC. Protein product: CASSSGLAGAYEQYF.

This clone was seen only a few times. The sample holds other DNA sequences that translate to the same CDR3. The chain combines TRBV27 with TRBJ2-2, with 8 bases aligning to TRBD2. The CDR3 runs 15 residues. Germline V gene data show CDR1 as MNHEY and CDR2 as SMNVEV (reference sequence). V lost 5 bases and J lost 5; bases outside the gene matches: 7. Here the CDR3 reads CASSPRTSRTGELFF. CDR3 coding DNA: TGTGCCAGCAGTCCTCGGACTAGCCGGACCGGGGAGCTGTTTTTT.

The sample holds a few counts of this clone. CDR3 region: CASRRFPATQYF. The CDR3 DNA sequence: TGTGCCAGCAGAAGATTTCCCGCGACCCAGTACTTC. The genes are TRBV5-8 and TRBJ2-5, with D hard to call. CDR3 length: 12 residues. The ends were cut back, 5 bases at V and 7 bases at J, with 12 bases in the middle. CDR1 and CDR2 from the germline V gene are SGHTS and YDEGEE.

This clone has only a few counts. The rearrangement uses TRBV5-4 and TRBJ2-3; a possible D gene is TRBD2 (5 bases). Germline assignment: CDR1 SGHNT and CDR2 YYREEE (reference sequence). The CDR3 runs to 15 residues. V lost 4 bases and J lost 2, with 14 bases in between. In DNA form, the CDR3 reads TGTGCCAGCAGCCAAAGGACTGGAGCCACAGATACGCAGTATTTT. Translating it yields CASSQRTGATDTQYF. Drawing the rest from reference TRBV5-4 and TRBJ2-3, the complete variable domain is ETGVTQSPTHLIKTRGQQVTLRCSSQSGHNTVSWYQQALGQGPQFIFQYYREEENGRGNFPPRFSGLQFPNYSSELNVNALELDDSALYLCASSQRTGATDTQYFGPGTRLTVL.

This clone was found a few times. The genes are TRBV7-9 and TRBJ2-1; tentative D call: TRBD2 (6 bases). Trimming took off 5 bases at V and 7 bases at J, with 15 bases between the two ends. The V gene's germline CDR1 is SEHNR and CDR2 FQNEAQ (reference sequence). The CDR3 loop spans 14 amino acids. The CDR3 DNA sequence: TGTGCCAGCAGCCAAAGTCTAGCGAATAATGAGCAGTTCTTC. This sequence encodes CASSQSLANNEQFF.

This clone came up a few times. The chain is built from TRBV19 and TRBJ1-5; D unresolved. Trimming pared 7 bases from V and 0 bases from J, leaving 19 bases between. This CDR3 has 17 residues. The germline gives CDR1 LNHDA, CDR2 SQIVND (reference sequence). The CDR3 reads CASTRRAGADSNQPQHF. The DNA for the CDR3 is TGTGCCAGTACCAGGAGAGCAGGTGCCGATAGCAATCAGCCCCAGCATTTT. Filled out from reference TRBV19 and TRBJ1-5, the complete variable domain reads DGGITQSPKYLFRKEGQNVTLSCEQNLNHDAMYWYRQDPGQGLRLIYYSQIVNDFQKGDIAEGYSVSREKKESFPLTVTSAQKNPTAFYLCASTRRAGADSNQPQHFGDGTRLSIL.

V is TRBV5-6 and J is TRBJ2-7; 8 bases fit TRBD1. Unmatched junction bases numbered 3, after V lost 1 base and J lost 0 bases. Germline loops: CDR1 SGHDT, CDR2 YYEEEE. This CDR3 comprises 15 residues. CDR3 sequence: CASSLRDRLSYEQYF. The CDR3 nucleotides are TGTGCCAGCAGCTTGCGGGACAGGCTCTCCTACGAGCAGTACTTC.

V usage is TRBV5-6 and J usage is TRBJ2-3; 9 nucleotides match TRBD1. Unmatched junction bases numbered 8, after V lost 1 base and J lost 5 bases. The CDR3 spans 16 residues. Looked up from germline, CDR1 is SGHDT and CDR2 is YYEEEE. The CDR3: CASSLRTGGLVDTQYF. CDR3 sequence (DNA): TGTGCCAGCAGCTTGCGCACAGGGGGCTTGGTAGATACGCAGTATTTT. Supplemented by reference TRBV5-6 and TRBJ2-3, the full variable domain reads DAGVTQSPTHLIKTRGQQVTLRCSPKSGHDTVSWYQQALGQGPQFIFQYYEEEERQRGNFPDRFSGHQFPNYSSELNVNALLLGDSALYLCASSLRTGGLVDTQYFGPGTRLTVL.

The chain is built from TRBV4-1 and TRBJ2-7; tentatively, D is TRBD1 or TRBD2 (6 bases each). Deletions cut 4 bases from V and 2 bases from J, with 18 bases between. Germline values: CDR1 MGHRA, CDR2 YSYEKL. This CDR3 has 16 residues. In DNA, the CDR3 is TGCGCCAGCAGCCCTTTACAGGGACTGGATACCTACGAGCAGTACTTC. Translating it yields CASSPLQGLDTYEQYF.

In this sample, this clone turned up a few times. The rearrangement joins TRBV5-4 to TRBJ1-2; D unresolved. Germline V CDR1 and CDR2: SGHNT, YYREEE (reference sequence). V was clipped by 0 bases and J by 8 bases, with 8 bases between them. The CDR3 consists of 12 residues. As DNA, the CDR3 is TGTGCCAGCAGCTTGGACAGTCGGGGCTACACCTTC. It is translated as CASSLDSRGYTF.

This clone has only a few counts. The chain has TRBV18 and TRBJ2-1; D call uncertain. The ends were cut back, 4 bases at V and 2 bases at J, with 6 bases in the middle. CDR1 KGHSH and CDR2 LQKENI come from the germline V gene. The length of the CDR3 is 13 residues. The chain's CDR3 is CASSLHAYNEQFF. The CDR3 nucleotides are TGTGCCAGCTCACTTCATGCCTACAATGAGCAGTTCTTC.

The chain is built from TRBV7-2 and TRBJ2-3; D gene uncertain. The V end was cut by 2 bases, the J end by 4 bases, with 10 bases between. The germline gives CDR1 SGHTA, CDR2 FQGNSA. This CDR3 has 14 amino acids. DNA for the CDR3: TGTGCCAGCAGCTTACGAGAAGGTGCAGATACGCAGTATTTT. Residues: CASSLREGADTQYF.

This clone turned up a few times. The chain recombines TRBV10-3 with TRBJ1-2; tentatively, D is TRBD1 (5 bases). Germline V CDR1 and CDR2: ENHRY, SYGVKD. The CDR3 sequence is 12 residues long. Trimming removed 3 bases at V and 8 bases at J, with 10 bases between. CDR3 DNA: TGTGCCATCAGTGACTCCCAGGGAGGCTACACCTTC. Protein sequence: CAISDSQGGYTF.

This clone was detected only a few times. The chain combines TRBV15 with TRBJ2-1, with 7 positions matching TRBD2. The CDR3 consists of 16 residues. Germline V gene sequence: CDR1 LNHNV, CDR2 YYDKDF (reference sequence). The J segment lost 9 bases and the V segment lost 0 bases, leaving 11 bases of the junction unmatched. Written as DNA, the CDR3 is TGTGCCACCAGCAGAGATTTTCCTAGCGGAGGGTCTGAGCAGTTCTTC. Encoded protein: CATSRDFPSGGSEQFF. Using reference TRBV15 and TRBJ2-1 for the parts outside the CDR3, the full variable domain is DAMVIQNPRYQVTQFGKPVTLSCSQTLNHNVMYWYQQKSSQAPKLLFHYYDKDFNNEADTPDNFQSRRPNTSFCFLDIRSPGLGDTAMYLCATSRDFPSGGSEQFFGPGTRLTVL.

This clone was observed at least ten times. V is TRBV28 and J is TRBJ2-1; 9 bases are a match to TRBD2. The CDR3 is 16 residues long. Trimming cost V 5 bases and J 6 bases; bases outside gene matches: 11. Germline assignment: CDR1 MDHEN and CDR2 SYDVKM. The DNA of the CDR3 is TGTGCCAGCAGTGCCACTACTAGCGGGTTTGCCAATGAGCAGTTCTTC. It translates to CASSATTSGFANEQFF. Using reference TRBV28 and TRBJ2-1 for the parts outside the CDR3, the full variable domain is DVKVTQSSRYLVKRTGEKVFLECVQDMDHENMFWYRQDPGLGLRLIYFSYDVKMKEKGDIPEGYSVSREKKERFSLILESASTNQTSMYLCASSATTSGFANEQFFGPGTRLTVL.

This clone was counted a few times. Different DNA sequences within this sample yield the same CDR3. The gene calls are TRBV9 and TRBJ2-1; 8 bases match TRBD2. This CDR3 region has 15 residues. The V and J ends lost 5 bases and 0 bases, in that order; junction bases with no gene match: 4. Germline CDR1 reads SGDLS; CDR2 reads YYNGEE. CDR3 sequence (DNA): TGTGCCAGCAGTCTAGCGGGCAGCTCCTACAATGAGCAGTTCTTC. Translating gives CASSLAGSSYNEQFF.

The V call is TRBV9, the J call TRBJ1-2, with D maybe TRBD1 (5 bases). Trimming pared 3 bases from V and 7 bases from J, leaving 16 bases between. The CDR3 has 14 amino acids. Germline V gene lookup returns CDR1 SGDLS and CDR2 YYNGEE. The CDR3 sequence is CASSGMGGVGGYTF. The CDR3 bases are TGTGCCAGCAGCGGGATGGGGGGAGTCGGTGGCTACACCTTC.

The rearrangement uses TRBV7-2 and TRBJ2-1; D unclear. CDR3 length equals 15 residues. V was shortened by 1 base and J by 4 bases, with 11 bases between the two germline ends. In germline, CDR1 is SGHTA, CDR2 FQGNSA. In nucleotides, the CDR3 is TGTGCCAGCAGCTTAGGTCAGGCTCTGTACAATGAGCAGTTCTTC. Amino acid sequence: CASSLGQALYNEQFF.

This clone was seen a few times. The chain recombines TRBV5-4 with TRBJ2-1; D gene uncertain. There are 13 residues in the CDR3. Germline V CDR1 and CDR2: SGHNT, YYREEE (reference sequence). Deletions cut 3 bases from V and 5 bases from J, with 9 bases between. CDR3 bases: TGTGCCAGCAGCTCCACAGCAAACAATGAGCAGTTCTTC. This codes for CASSSTANNEQFF.

There are a few counts of this clone. Other DNA sequences from this sample encode an identical CDR3 as well. V gene TRBV7-9 combines with J gene TRBJ1-4, with 7 bases lining up with TRBD1. CDR1 is SEHNR and CDR2 is FQNEAQ in the germline V gene (reference sequence). The CDR3 is 16 residues long. V was pared by 1 base and J by 0 bases, with 2 bases of the junction left unmatched. The CDR3 reads CASSLEGTATNEKLFF. In nucleotides, the CDR3 is TGTGCCAGCAGCTTAGAGGGGACAGCAACTAATGAAAAACTGTTTTTT.

J is TRBJ2-7 and V is TRBV27, with a possible D match to TRBD1 (6 bases). Trimming took 5 bases from V and 1 from J, leaving 15 bases between them. Germline CDR1 and CDR2: MNHEY and SMNVEV (reference sequence). The CDR3 extends over 15 amino acids. The DNA of the CDR3 is TGTGCCAGCAGTAGCACAGGGTCTTGGTCCTACGAGCAGTACTTC. This codes for CASSSTGSWSYEQYF.

This clone showed up just a few times. The chain links TRBV27 to TRBJ1-1, with TRBD1 as a possible D gene (6 bases). V was cut by 6 bases and J by 7 bases, with 18 bases left in between. The CDR3 is 14 residues long. Germline V gives CDR1 MNHEY, CDR2 SMNVEV (reference sequence). CDR3 DNA sequence: TGTGCCAGCAGACCCCAGGGGCTCAGATTTGAAGCTTTCTTT. Translation gives CASRPQGLRFEAFF.